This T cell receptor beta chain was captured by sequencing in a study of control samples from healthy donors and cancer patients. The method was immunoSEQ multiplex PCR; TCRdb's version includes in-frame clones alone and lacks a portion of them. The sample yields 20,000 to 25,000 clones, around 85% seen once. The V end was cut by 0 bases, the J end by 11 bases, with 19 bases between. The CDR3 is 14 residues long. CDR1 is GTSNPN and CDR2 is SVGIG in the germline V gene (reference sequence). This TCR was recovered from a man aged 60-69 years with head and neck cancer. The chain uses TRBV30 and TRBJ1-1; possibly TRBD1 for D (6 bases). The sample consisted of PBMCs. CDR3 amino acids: CAWSVLRGGHWAFF. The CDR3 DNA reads TGTGCCTGGAGTGTACTACGGGGGGGGCACTGGGCTTTCTTT.